This T cell receptor beta chain derives from a study of response to subunit inactivated influenza vaccine. TCRdb used MiXCR to reprocess the RT-PCR reads, holding one entry per CDR3 protein. The sample records around 530,000 distinct CDR3 sequences, 16% being singletons. There are a few counts of this clonotype. No antigen is known for it. General observations from the study: There was a suggestion from the authors that each seasonal influenza vaccination recruits few new T cells.

Germline CDR1 SGHRS, CDR2 YFSETQ. This CDR3 is 16 amino acids long. Germline trimming cut 3 bases from V and 5 bases from J; bases unmatched to any gene: 7. V is TRBV5-1 and J is TRBJ2-5, with TRBD2 identical over 13 bases. The sequenced sample was CD4+ T cells sorted from PBMCs, obtained about 24 months after vaccination. The TCR originated in a man in his fifties or sixties who received an inactivated influenza vaccine. CDR3 DNA sequence: TGCGCCAGCAGCTGGAGGACTAGCGGGGGAGGGGAGACCCAGTACTTC. It specifies CASSWRTSGGGETQYF.